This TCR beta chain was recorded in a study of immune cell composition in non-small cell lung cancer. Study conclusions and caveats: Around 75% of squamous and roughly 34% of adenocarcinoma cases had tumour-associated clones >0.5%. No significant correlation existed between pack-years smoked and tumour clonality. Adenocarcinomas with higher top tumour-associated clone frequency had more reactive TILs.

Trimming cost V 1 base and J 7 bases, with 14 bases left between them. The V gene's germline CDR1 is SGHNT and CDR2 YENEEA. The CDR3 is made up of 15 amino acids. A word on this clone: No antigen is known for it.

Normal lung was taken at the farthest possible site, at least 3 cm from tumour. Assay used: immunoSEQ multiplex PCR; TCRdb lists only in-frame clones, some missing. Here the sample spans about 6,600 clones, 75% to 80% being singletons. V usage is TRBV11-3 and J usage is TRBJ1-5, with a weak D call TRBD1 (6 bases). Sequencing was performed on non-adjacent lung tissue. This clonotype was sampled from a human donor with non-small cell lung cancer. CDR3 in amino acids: CASSLARGPLQPQHF. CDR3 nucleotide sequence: TGTGCCAGCAGCTTAGCGCGGGGGCCACTGCAGCCCCAGCATTTT.